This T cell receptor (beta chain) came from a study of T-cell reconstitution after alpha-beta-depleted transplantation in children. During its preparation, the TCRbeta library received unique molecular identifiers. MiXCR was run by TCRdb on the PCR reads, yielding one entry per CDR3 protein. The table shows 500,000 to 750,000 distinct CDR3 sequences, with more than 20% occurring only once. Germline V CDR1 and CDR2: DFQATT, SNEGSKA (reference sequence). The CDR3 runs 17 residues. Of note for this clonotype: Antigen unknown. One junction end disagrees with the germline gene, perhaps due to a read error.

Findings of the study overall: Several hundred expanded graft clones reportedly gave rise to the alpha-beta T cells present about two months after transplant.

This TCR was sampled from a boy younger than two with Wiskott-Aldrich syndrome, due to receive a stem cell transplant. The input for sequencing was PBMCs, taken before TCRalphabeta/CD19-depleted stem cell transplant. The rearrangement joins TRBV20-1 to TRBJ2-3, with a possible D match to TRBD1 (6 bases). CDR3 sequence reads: CCASGGFGQGKTDTQYF. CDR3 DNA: TGCTGTGCTAGTGGTGGGTTCGGGCAGGGGAAGACAGATACGCAGTATTTT.